This T cell receptor (beta chain) was sequenced in a study of CD8 T cells in ankylosing spondylitis. General study findings and limits: Disease-linked clones had a CD8+ phenotype and relatively low frequency in peripheral blood. Ankylosing spondylitis blood appeared to be characterized by a TCR beta motif of roughly eight highly homologous variants. Certain motif variants had earlier appeared in reactive arthritis synovial fluid and blood.

This clonotype showed up just a few times. Its antigen is not identified. Trimming took 4 bases from V and 5 from J; bases not matched to a gene: 13. CDR1 and CDR2 (germline): SGHVS, FQNEAQ. This CDR3 comprises 18 residues. Quantitative 5'-RACE with molecular barcodes was used to make the TCR beta libraries. From the 5' RACE reads, TCRdb called clonotypes with MiXCR, one entry per CDR3 protein. The sample contains around 440,000 distinct CDR3 sequences, about a sixth of which appear only once. The chain links TRBV7-8 to TRBJ2-1; 11 nucleotides match TRBD2. The sequencing sample was made of blood, either unsorted or a sorted T cell fraction (not recorded which). This TCR was sampled from a male donor with ankylosing spondylitis. Written as DNA, the CDR3 is TGTGCCAGCAGCTCCTCCGCACTAGCGGGAGAAGTCGACAATGAGCAGTTCTTC. Its translation: CASSSSALAGEVDNEQFF.